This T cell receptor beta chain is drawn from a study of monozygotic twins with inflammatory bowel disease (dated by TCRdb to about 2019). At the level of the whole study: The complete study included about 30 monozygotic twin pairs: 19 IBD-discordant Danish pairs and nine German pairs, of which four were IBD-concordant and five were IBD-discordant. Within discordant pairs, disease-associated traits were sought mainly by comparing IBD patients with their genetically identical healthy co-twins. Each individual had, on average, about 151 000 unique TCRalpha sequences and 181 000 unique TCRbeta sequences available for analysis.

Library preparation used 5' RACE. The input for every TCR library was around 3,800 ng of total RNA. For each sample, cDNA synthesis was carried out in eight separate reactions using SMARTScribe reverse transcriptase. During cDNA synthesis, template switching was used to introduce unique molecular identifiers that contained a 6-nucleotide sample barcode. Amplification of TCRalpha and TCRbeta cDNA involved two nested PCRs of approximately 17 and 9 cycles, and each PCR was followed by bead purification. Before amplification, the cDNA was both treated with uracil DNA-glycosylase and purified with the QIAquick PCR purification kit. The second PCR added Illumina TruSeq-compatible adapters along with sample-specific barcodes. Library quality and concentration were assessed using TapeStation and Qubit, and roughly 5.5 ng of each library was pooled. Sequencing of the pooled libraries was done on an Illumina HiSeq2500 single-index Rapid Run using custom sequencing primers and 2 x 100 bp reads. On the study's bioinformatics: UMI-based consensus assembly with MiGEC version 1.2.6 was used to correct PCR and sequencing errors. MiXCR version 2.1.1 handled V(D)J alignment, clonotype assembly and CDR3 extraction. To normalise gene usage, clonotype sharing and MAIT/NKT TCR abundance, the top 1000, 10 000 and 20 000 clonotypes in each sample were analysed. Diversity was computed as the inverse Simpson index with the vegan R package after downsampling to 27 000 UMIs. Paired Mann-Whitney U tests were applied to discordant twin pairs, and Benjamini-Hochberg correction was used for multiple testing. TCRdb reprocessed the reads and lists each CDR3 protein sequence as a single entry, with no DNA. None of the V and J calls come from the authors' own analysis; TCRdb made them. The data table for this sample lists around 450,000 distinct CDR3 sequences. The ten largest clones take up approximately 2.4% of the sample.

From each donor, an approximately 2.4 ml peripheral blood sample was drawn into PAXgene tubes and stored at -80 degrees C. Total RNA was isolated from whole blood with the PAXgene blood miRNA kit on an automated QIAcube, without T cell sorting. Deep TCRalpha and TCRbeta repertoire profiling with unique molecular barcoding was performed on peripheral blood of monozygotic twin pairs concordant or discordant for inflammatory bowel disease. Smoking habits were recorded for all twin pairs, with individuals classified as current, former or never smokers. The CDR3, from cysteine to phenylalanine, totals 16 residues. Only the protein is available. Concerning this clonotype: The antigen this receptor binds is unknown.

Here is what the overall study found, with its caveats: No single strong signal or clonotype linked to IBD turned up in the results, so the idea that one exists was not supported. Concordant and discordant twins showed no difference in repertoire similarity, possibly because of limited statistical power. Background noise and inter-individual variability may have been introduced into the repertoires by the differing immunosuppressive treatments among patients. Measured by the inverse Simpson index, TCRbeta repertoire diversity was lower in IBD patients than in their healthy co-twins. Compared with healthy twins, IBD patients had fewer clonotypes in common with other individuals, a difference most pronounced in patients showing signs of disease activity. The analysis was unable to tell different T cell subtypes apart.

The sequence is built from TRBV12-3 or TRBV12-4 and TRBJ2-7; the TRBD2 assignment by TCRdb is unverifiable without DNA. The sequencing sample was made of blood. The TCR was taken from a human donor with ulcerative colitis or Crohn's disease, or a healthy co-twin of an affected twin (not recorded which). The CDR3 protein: CASSPLGTLRAYEQYF.